The T cell receptor beta chain described here comes from a study of Graves' ophthalmopathy and Graves' hyperthyroidism. Per germline, CDR1 LNHDA and CDR2 SQIVND (reference sequence). This CDR3 spans 14 amino acids. Using RNA transcripts, the TCR beta CDR3 regions were amplified. HTBI primers primed a first-round RT-PCR, and a second-round multiplex PCR followed. TCRdb used MiXCR to reprocess the multiplex PCR reads, holding one entry per CDR3 protein. The table records roughly 600,000 distinct CDR3 sequences, under 40% of them present only once. Overall study results and limits: Ophthalmopathy was separated from stable hyperthyroidism by a 13-signature model with 87.88% sensitivity and around 81% specificity.

This clonotype was counted between two and nine times. What it binds is unknown. A much larger clone lies one base from this, so it may be a read error. Patients with other autoimmune diseases, uncontrolled infections, pregnancy or lactation were excluded. The clonotype originates from an adult man with Graves' hyperthyroidism. The specimen was peripheral blood or thyroid tissue (not recorded which). The chain combines TRBV19 with TRBJ2-7; 7 nucleotides align to TRBD2. CDR3 protein: CASSPGTIAYERYF. CDR3 DNA: TGTGCCAGCAGCCCCGGGACTATAGCCTACGAGCGGTACTTC.